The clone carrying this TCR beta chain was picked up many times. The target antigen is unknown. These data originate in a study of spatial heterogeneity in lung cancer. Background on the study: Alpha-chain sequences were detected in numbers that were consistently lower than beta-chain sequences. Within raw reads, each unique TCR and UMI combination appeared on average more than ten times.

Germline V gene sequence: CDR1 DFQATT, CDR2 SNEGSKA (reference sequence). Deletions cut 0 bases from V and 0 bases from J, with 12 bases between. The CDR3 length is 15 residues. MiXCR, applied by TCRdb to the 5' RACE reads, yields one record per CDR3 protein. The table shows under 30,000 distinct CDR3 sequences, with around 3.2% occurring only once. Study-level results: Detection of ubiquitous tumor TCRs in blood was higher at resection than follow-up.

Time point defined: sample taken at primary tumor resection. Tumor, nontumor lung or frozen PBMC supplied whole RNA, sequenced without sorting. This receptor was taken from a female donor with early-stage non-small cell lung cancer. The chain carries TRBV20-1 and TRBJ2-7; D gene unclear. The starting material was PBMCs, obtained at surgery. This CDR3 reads CSARDPTRSSYEQYF. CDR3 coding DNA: TGCAGTGCTAGAGACCCGACACGGAGCTCCTACGAGCAGTACTTC.